Included here is one T cell receptor beta chain sequence, with context. Its antigen is unidentified. These data originate in a study of vaccination and CD4 T cells after COVID-19. Study overall: Comprising six males and four females, the convalescent participants counted two Hispanic individuals among them.

J gave up 4 bases and V 1 base, and 8 bases lay outside the gene matches. This CDR3 is 16 amino acids long. Per the germline V gene, CDR1 is MNHNS and CDR2 is SASEGT. Described treatment: roughly 10-day PBMC culture with coronavirus spike peptide pools or control peptides (ViraFEST assay). ViraFEST relied on peptide pools to expand antigen-specific T cells; the TCRs were sequenced afterward. Sequenced with the Oncomine TCR Beta short-read assay was DNA taken from cultured CD4+ T cells. TCRdb re-derived calls from the PCR reads in MiXCR, one entry per CDR3 protein. The sample includes about 25,000 distinct CDR3 sequences, around two fifths of them seen just once. General study results and limits: Spike mono-reactivity held for 304 of 307 vaccine-specific clones in convalescent patients. Detection of a median roughly 83% of reactive clones in convalescent patients was confined to the period after vaccination.

This TCR was sampled from a human donor who had recovered from COVID-19. V usage is TRBV6-1 and J usage is TRBJ2-5, with 8 bases aligning to TRBD2. The sequenced sample consisted of CD4+ T cells from blood, cultured in vitro. CDR3 region: CASSEVPRGALETQYF. The CDR3 nucleotides are TGTGCCAGCAGTGAAGTTCCGCGGGGGGCCCTAGAGACCCAGTACTTC.